This T cell receptor (beta chain) was identified during a study of T-cell memory formation after mild COVID-19 (dated by TCRdb to the early 2020s). Background on the whole study: TCR sequence clusters from the two donors were found to be largely donor specific. T-cell clones expanding and contracting after mild COVID-19 in a couple of donors were tracked by longitudinal TCRalpha and TCRbeta repertoire sequencing. The cohort was made up of two young adult volunteers, one female and one male, who were previously healthy.

The paper's findings and limits, for the study overall: Whether the second-wave clones peaking on day 37 were SARS-CoV-2 specific was not confirmed. Some responding clones were detected in pre-infection memory, suggesting pre-existing cross-reactive memory T cells joined the SARS-CoV-2 response. Clones that contracted from day 15 to 85 showed balanced CD4/CD8 phenotypes, whereas a second wave of clones that expanded from day 15 to 37 leaned towards CD4+. Only a couple of mild cases were covered by the study, and larger cohorts that include severe cases with pre-infection samples were considered necessary. Contracting CD4+ clones appeared mostly in the CM and EM memory subsets, whereas CD8+ clones were enriched in EMRA.

Sequencing was carried out with an Illumina NovaSeq 6000. Using 5'RACE with constant-segment primers, TCRalpha and TCRbeta cDNA libraries were constructed, with sample barcodes and unique molecular identifiers added in the process. Trizol reagent was used to extract RNA from every sample. The libraries were amplified in two PCR steps, and the second step added a second sample barcode and Illumina TruSeq adapters. Libraries were sequenced on an Illumina NovaSeq with 2 x 150 bp paired-end reads. In the original analysis: Reads were demultiplexed and collapsed into UMI-guided consensus sequences with migec v1.2.7. Using mixcr v2.1.11, UMI consensuses were aligned to TRA and TRB V and J templates and then assembled into clonotypes. A clonotype was counted as expanded or contracted only when both edgeR and NoisET called the clonotype significant, with the noise models trained on biological replicates. For edgeR calls, the thresholds were a false discovery rate-adjusted p below 0.01 and a log2 fold-change of 1. As an exploratory analysis of dynamics, PCA with hierarchical clustering was applied to max-normalized trajectories of the 1000 most abundant clonotypes. The CD4 or CD8 phenotype of responding clones was assigned using the separately sequenced CD4+ and CD8+ repertoires. TCRdb reran the public reads through fastp at Q25 and MiXCR, keeping productive beta chains. Identical CDR3 proteins give one entry, which carries the most common genes and DNA. Clone size and V and J calls follow TCRdb, not the original study. This sample comprises 470,000 or so distinct CDR3 sequences, about 19% of them detected only once. The ten largest make up more than 8% of the sample.

In regard to this clonotype: Its antigen is still unknown. There are no base qualities to consult, and no much larger clone falls within one base.

Ficoll-Paque density gradient centrifugation was the method used to isolate PBMCs. Material for sequencing was PBMCs or a T cell subset sorted from them (not recorded which). The receptor was isolated from an adult woman who had mild COVID-19 (a few samples of this study predate the infection). The sample titles of this study are shuffled in the database, so cell type and time point are left out; the donor was told from shared clones.

The DNA sequence reads TGTGCCACCAGTGATCCCGGTCTAGCGGGCCCCCATACGCAGTATTTT. Its amino acids are CATSDPGLAGPHTQYF. The chain employs TRBV24-1 and TRBJ2-3; a stretch of 8 junction bases matches TRBD2. Relative to germline, V is missing 3 bases and J is missing 7 bases, with 11 bases of the junction outside any gene match. The germline V gene gives CDR1 as KGHDR and CDR2 as SFDVKD. Spanning cysteine to phenylalanine, the CDR3 consists of 16 amino acids. Only CDR3 DNA remains: 48 bases, in frame from the first base.